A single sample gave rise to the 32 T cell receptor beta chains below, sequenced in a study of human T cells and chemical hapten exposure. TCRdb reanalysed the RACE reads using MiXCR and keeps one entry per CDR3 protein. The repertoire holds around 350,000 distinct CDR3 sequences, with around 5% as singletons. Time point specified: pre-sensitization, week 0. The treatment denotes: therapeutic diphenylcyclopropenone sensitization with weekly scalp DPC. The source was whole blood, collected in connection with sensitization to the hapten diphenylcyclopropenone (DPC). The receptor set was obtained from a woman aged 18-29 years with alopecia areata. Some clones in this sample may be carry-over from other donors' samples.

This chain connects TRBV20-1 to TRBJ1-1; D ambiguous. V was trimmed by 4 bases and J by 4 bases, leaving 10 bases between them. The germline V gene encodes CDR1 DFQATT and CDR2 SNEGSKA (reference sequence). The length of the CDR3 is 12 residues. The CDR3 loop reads CSAIGLGTEAFF. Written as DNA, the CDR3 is TGCAGTGCTATCGGGTTAGGCACTGAAGCTTTCTTT.

The CDR3 protein is CASSPGTGSSPLHF. The CDR3 bases are TGTGCCAGCAGCCCCGGGACAGGGAGCTCACCCCTCCACTTT. The chain employs TRBV28 and TRBJ1-6, with 9 bases aligning to TRBD1. CDR1 and CDR2 (germline): MDHEN, SYDVKM. This CDR3 contains 14 residues. The V segment lost 6 bases and the J segment 10 bases; nucleotides outside the gene matches: 7.

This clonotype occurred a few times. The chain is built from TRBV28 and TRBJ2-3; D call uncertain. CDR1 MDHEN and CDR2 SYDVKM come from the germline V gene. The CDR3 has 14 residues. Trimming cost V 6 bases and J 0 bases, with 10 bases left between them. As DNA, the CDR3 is TGTGCCAGCAGCTCGCCTACTAGCACAGATACGCAGTATTTT. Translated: CASSSPTSTDTQYF.

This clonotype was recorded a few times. The CDR3 DNA follows: TGTGCCAGCAGCTTACTTGTCTCGGGAGGGAGGAATGAGCAGTTCTTC. This encodes CASSLLVSGGRNEQFF. This chain connects TRBV7-9 to TRBJ2-1, with 8 positions matching TRBD2. Germline trimming cut 2 bases from V and 7 bases from J; bases unmatched to any gene: 10. The CDR3 runs to 16 residues. Germline V gene data show CDR1 as SEHNR and CDR2 as FQNEAQ (reference sequence).

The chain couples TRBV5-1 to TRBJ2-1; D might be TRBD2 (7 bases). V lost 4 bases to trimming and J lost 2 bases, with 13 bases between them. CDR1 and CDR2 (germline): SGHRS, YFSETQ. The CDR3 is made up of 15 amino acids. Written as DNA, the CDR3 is TGCGCCAGCAGCCCCTGGGAGGGGGCCTACAATGAGCAGTTCTTC. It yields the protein CASSPWEGAYNEQFF.

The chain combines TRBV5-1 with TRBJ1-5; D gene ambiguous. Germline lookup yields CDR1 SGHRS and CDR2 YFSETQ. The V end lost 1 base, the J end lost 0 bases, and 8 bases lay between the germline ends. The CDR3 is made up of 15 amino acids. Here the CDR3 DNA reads TGCGCCAGCAGCTTGTCCCGACTTAGCAATCAGCCCCAGCATTTT. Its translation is CASSLSRLSNQPQHF.

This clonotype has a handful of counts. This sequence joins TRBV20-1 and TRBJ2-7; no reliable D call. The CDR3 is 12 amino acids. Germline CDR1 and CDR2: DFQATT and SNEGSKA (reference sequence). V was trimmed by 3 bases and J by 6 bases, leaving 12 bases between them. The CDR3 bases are TGCAGTGCTAGCCATCCGGGTGGCGAGCAGTACTTC. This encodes CSASHPGGEQYF.

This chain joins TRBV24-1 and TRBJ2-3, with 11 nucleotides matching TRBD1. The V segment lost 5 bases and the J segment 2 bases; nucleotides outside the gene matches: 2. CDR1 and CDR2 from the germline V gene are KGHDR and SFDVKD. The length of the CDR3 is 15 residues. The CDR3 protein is CATSGGQGATDTQYF. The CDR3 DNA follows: TGTGCCACCAGTGGCGGACAGGGGGCCACAGATACGCAGTATTTT.

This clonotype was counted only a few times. CDR3 sequence reads: CASSQDRGWNTGELFF. Here the CDR3 DNA reads TGTGCCAGCAGCCAAGATAGAGGGTGGAACACCGGGGAGCTGTTTTTT. The V call is TRBV4-2, the J call TRBJ2-2; D may be TRBD2 (5 bases). This CDR3 is built from 16 residues. V was clipped by 0 bases and J by 1 base, with 9 bases between them. Germline-derived CDR1 and CDR2 are LGHNA and YNFKEQ.

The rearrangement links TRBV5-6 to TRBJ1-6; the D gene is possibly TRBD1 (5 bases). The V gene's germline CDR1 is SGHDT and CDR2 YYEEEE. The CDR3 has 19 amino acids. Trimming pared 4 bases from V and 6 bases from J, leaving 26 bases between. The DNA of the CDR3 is TGTGCCAGCAGCACCCAATCCACTTACGGATATGGGGCTAATTCACCCCTCCACTTT. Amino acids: CASSTQSTYGYGANSPLHF.

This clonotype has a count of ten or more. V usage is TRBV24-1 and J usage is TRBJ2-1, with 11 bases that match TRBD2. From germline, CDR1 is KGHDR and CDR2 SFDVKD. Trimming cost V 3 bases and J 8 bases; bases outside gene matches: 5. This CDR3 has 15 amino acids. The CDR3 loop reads CATSDHSGGADEQFF. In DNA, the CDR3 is TGTGCCACCAGTGATCATAGCGGGGGGGCGGATGAGCAGTTCTTC.

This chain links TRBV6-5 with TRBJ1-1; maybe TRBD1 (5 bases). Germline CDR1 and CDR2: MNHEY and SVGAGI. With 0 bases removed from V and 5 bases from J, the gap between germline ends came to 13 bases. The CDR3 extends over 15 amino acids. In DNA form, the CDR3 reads TGTGCCAGCAGTTACTCGCGGGGGAGGGGAACTGAAGCTTTCTTT. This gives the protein CASSYSRGRGTEAFF.

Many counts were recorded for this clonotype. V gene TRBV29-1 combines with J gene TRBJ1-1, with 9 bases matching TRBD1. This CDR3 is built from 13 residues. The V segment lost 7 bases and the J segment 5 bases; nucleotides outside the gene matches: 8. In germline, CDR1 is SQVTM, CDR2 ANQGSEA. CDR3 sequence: CSAVGTGWTEAFF. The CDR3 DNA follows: TGCAGCGCAGTGGGGACAGGGTGGACTGAAGCTTTCTTT.

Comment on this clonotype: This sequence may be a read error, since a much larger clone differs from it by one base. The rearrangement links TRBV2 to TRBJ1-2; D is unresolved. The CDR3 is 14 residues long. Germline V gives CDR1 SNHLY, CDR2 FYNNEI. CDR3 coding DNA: TGTGCCAGCAGTGAATTTCTTGGAAGTCACGGCTACTCCTTC. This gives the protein CASSEFLGSHGYSF.

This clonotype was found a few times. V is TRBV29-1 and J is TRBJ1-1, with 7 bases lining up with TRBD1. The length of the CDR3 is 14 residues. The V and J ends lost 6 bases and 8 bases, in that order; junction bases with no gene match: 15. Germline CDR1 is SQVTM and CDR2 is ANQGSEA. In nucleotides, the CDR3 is TGCAGCGTCCCTTTCGGCAGGGGGAGCGTGGAAGCTTTCTTT. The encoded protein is CSVPFGRGSVEAFF.

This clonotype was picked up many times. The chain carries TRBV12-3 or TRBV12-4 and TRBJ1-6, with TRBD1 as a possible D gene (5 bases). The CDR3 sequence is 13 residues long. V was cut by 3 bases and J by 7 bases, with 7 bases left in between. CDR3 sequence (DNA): TGTGCCAGCAGTTTGGAGGGGAATTCACCCCTCCACTTT. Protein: CASSLEGNSPLHF.

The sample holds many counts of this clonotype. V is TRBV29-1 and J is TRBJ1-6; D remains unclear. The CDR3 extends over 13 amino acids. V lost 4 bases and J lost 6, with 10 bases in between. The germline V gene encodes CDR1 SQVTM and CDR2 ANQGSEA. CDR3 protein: CSVVVSANSPLHF. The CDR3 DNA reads TGCAGCGTTGTGGTCAGCGCTAATTCACCCCTCCACTTT.

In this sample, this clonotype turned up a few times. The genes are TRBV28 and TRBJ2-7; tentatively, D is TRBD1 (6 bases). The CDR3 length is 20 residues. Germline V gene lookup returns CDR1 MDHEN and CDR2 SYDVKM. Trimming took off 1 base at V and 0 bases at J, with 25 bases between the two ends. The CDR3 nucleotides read TGTGCCAGCAGTTTATATATCGAGGGGGACGGACATCCAAGCTCCTACGAGCAGTACTTC. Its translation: CASSLYIEGDGHPSSYEQYF.

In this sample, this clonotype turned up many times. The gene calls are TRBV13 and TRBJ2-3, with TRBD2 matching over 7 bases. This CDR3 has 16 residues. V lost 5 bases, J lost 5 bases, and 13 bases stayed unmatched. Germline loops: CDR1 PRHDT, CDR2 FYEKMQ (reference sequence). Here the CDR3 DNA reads TGTGCCAGCAGCACTCACCGCGGGGGTCCGGGAGATACGCAGTATTTT. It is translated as CASSTHRGGPGDTQYF. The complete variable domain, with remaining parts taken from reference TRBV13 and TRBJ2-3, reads AAGVIQSPRHLIKEKRETATLKCYPIPRHDTVYWYQQGPGQDPQFLISFYEKMQSDKGSIPDRFSAQQFSDYHSELNMSSLELGDSALYFCASSTHRGGPGDTQYFGPGTRLTVL.

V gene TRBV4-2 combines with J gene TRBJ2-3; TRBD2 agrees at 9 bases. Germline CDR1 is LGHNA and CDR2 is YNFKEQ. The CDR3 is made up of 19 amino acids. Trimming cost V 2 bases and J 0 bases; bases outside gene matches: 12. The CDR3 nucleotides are TGTGCCAGCAGCCAATTGGGCCGGACTAGCGTCTCTAGCACAGATACGCAGTATTTT. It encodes CASSQLGRTSVSSTDTQYF.

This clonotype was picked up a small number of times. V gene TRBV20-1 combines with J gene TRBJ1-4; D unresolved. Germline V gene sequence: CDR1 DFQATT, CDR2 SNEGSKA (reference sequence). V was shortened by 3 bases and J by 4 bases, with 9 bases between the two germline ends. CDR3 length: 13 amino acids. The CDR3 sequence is CSASRGFNEKLFF. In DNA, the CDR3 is TGCAGTGCTAGCCGGGGATTTAATGAAAAACTGTTTTTT.

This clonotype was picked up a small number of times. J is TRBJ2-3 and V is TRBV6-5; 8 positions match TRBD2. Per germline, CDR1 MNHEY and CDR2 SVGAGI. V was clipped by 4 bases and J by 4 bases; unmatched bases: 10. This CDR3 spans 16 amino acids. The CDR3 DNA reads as TGTGCCAGCAGTTCCAGCCTTAGCGGGGCCGCAGATACGCAGTATTTT. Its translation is CASSSSLSGAADTQYF.

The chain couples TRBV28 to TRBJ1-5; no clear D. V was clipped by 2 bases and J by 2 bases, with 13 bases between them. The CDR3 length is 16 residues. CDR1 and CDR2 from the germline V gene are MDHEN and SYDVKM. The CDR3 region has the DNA TGTGCCAGCAGTTTAAGGACGGAAGGCGGCAATCAGCCCCAGCATTTT. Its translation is CASSLRTEGGNQPQHF.

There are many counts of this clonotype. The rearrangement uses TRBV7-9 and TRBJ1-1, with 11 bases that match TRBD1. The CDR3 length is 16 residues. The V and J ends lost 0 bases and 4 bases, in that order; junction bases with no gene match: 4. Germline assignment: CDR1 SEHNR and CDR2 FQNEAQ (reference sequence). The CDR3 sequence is CASSLAWTGGRTEAFF. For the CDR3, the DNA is TGTGCCAGCAGCTTAGCGTGGACAGGGGGCCGCACTGAAGCTTTCTTT.

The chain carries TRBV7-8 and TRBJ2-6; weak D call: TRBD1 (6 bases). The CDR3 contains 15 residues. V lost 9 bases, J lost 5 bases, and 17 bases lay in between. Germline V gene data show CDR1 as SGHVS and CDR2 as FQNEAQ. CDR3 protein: CASQFGGVRANVLTF. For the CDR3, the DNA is TGTGCCAGTCAGTTTGGGGGCGTTCGGGCCAACGTCCTGACTTTC.

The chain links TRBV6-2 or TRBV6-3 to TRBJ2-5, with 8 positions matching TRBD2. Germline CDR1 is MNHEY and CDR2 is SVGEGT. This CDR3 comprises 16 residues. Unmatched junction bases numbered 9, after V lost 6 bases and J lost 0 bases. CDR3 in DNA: TGTGCCAGCAGCCCCGCCGAGCGGGGGTACCAAGAGACCCAGTACTTC. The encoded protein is CASSPAERGYQETQYF.

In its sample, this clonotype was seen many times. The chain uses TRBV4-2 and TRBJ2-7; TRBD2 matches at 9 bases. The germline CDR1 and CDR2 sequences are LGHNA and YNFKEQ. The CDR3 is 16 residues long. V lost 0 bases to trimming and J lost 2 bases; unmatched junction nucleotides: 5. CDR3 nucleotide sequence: TGTGCCAGCAGCCAAGATATACTAGCGGGTCCCTACGAGCAGTACTTC. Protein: CASSQDILAGPYEQYF.

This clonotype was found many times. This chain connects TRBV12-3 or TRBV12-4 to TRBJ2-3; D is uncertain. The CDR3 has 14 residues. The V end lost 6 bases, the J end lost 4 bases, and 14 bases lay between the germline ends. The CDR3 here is CASSEPPRADTQYF. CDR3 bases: TGTGCCAGCAGCGAACCCCCTAGGGCAGATACGCAGTATTTT.

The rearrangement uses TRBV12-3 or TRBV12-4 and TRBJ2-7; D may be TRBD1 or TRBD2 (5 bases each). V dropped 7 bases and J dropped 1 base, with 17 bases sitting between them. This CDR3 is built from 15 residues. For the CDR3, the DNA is TGTGCCAGCAACCCCCGAGGGGTCCTTTCCTACGAGCAGTACTTC. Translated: CASNPRGVLSYEQYF.

The CDR3 coding sequence is TGTGCCAGCAGCCAAGATGGTCAGGGATGGAGCACAGATACGCAGTATTTT. Translated: CASSQDGQGWSTDTQYF. The gene calls are TRBV3-1 and TRBJ2-3, with TRBD1 as a possible D gene (5 bases). The V end lost 0 bases, the J end lost 0 bases, and 13 bases lay between the germline ends. This CDR3 has 17 amino acids. Looked up from germline, CDR1 is LGHDT and CDR2 is YNNKEL (reference sequence).

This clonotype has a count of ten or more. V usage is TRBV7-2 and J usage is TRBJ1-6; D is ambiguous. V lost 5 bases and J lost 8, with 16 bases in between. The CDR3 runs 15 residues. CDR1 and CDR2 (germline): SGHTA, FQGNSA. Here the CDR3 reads CASSPQSVDYSPLHF. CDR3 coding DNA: TGTGCCAGCAGCCCTCAGTCCGTGGACTATTCACCCCTCCACTTT.

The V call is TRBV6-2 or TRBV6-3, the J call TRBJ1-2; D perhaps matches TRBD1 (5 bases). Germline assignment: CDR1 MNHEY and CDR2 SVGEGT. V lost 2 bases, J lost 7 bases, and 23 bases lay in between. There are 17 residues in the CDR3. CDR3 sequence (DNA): TGTGCCAGCAGTTACCCCTTCGGGGGAATGGCGCGGAGTGGCTACACCTTC. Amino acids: CASSYPFGGMARSGYTF.